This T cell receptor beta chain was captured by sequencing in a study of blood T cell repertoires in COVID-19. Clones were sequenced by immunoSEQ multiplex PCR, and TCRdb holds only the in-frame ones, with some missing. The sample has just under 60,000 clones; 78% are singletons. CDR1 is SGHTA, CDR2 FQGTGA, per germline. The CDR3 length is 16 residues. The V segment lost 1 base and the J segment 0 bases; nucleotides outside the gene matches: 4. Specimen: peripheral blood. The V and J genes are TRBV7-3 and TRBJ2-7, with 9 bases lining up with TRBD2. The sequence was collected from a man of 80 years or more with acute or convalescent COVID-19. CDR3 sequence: CASSLRPSGDSYEQYF. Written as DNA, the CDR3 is TGTGCCAGCAGCTTAAGGCCTAGCGGGGACTCCTACGAGCAGTACTTC.